The present entry profiles one TCR beta chain with its context. It lacks a known antigen. One end of the junction fails to match germline, which may point to a read error. This record comes from a study of regulatory T cells in long-lasting Graves disease (dated by TCRdb to about 2021). For the wider study: To count as having persistent Graves' disease, a patient had to have received antithyroid drug treatment for over 5 years with TSH receptor autoantibodies remaining persistently positive. Peripheral blood TCR sequencing and RNA sequencing compared persistent Graves' disease patients with newly diagnosed Graves' disease patients. The study was registered as a clinical trial and conducted in China. A total of roughly 35 samples underwent TCR sequencing: around 13 from persistent and around 20 from newly diagnosed Graves' disease patients. Persistent Graves' disease patients in the clinical cohort had taken antithyroid drugs for roughly 10 years on average.

The receptor library was made with multiplex PCR. Reads for this sample came from an Illumina HiSeq 4000. CDR3 regions were amplified by Arm-PCR with iRepertoire HTBI primers to construct TCR beta libraries. PCR products were gel purified before sequencing. The authors processed their data as follows. Across samples, roughly 60 TRBV and around 15 TRBJ segments were identified and used for gene usage analysis of CDR3 amino acid clonotypes. COPE and FqMerger were used to merge filtered high-quality paired reads into contigs. BLAST was used to align contigs to IMGT TRBV, TRBD and TRBJ reference genes, and CDR3 was defined according to IMGT. Clonotypes above 0.1% frequency were classified as highly expanded clones. Repertoire diversity was measured by Shannon entropy, and V-J evenness by the Gini coefficient. Public clonotypes were defined as clonotypes shared by more than one individual. TCRdb redid the processing of the public reads, applying fastp at Q25 and MiXCR, and retained in-frame beta chains. Here each entry gathers all rows of one CDR3 protein and keeps the most common genes and DNA. In this record, the V and J calls reflect TCRdb's handling and not the investigators' own analysis. Counted in this sample were some 370,000 distinct CDR3 sequences; under 25% of them appeared once. The top ten hold less than 25% of the sample.

The time point label on this specimen signifies: persistent/refractory GD, antithyroid drugs over 5 years with positive TRAb. For both TCR sequencing and RNA sequencing, RNA was extracted from PBMCs using TRIzol. Graves' disease was diagnosed according to American Thyroid Association guidelines. Patients for the study were recruited at an endocrinology department in Xi'an, China. From each patient, about 9 milliliters of peripheral blood was collected into an EDTA anticoagulant tube. PBMCs were isolated by Ficoll Paque Plus density gradient separation without further T cell sorting. An Agilent 2100 Bioanalyzer and agarose gel were used to check RNA quality, while a NanoDrop 2000 measured RNA concentration. Study-level results and caveats: The small sample size was acknowledged by the authors as a limitation that may reduce accuracy. Only peripheral blood was studied, because thyroid tissue, the primary lesion, was inaccessible. Only the TCR beta chain was sequenced and analyzed. Persistent patients shared more public clonotypes among themselves (around 3,000) than newly diagnosed patients did (about 970). Compared with newly diagnosed patients, patients with persistent Graves' disease had lower TCR Shannon entropy and fewer highly expanded clones, which suggests clonal expansion.

The sample consisted of peripheral blood mononuclear cells (PBMCs), taken when the disease was refractory, from a patient treated with antithyroid drugs. The sequence derives from a female donor with Graves disease.

CDR3 loop: CAGSPFPGDGVTEAFF. The nucleotides read TGTGCCGGCAGTCCCTTCCCAGGGGACGGAGTCACTGAAGCTTTCTTT. Here the chain combines TRBV6-1 and TRBJ1-1, with a weak D call of TRBD1 (6 bases match). The CDR3 goes from the cysteine to the phenylalanine over 16 residues. The CDR3 DNA has 48 bases and is translated from base 1. The germline V gene sets CDR1 to MNHNS and CDR2 to SASEGT.